This is a list of T cell receptor beta chains from one sample in a study of CD8+ T cells in alopecia areata. This table comes from immunoSEQ multiplex PCR, and its TCRdb copy is limited to in-frame clones, with some not included. This sample yields 150,000 to 180,000 clones, of which 50% to 65% are seen a single time; roughly a fifth belongs to the top ten. The source was CD8+ T cells sorted from blood, collected at week 0. The receptors originated from a human donor with alopecia areata. CDR3s include the opening cysteine and the closing phenylalanine or tryptophan. The D gene is left open where the match is weak. Clone size is given for some rows only: seen once, a few or many times, or a class if the clone is expanded.

d_call clone_size j_call v_call cdr3_nt cdr3_aa
TRBD1 . TRBJ2-7 TRBV5-6 TGTGCCAGCAGCGATAACCGGGACAGTCGGCGGTCCTACGAGCAGTACTTC CASSDNRDSRRSYEQYF
TRBD2 . TRBJ2-1 TRBV4-3 TGCGCCAGCAGCCCTTTAGCGGGGGCCCTCAATGAGCAGTTCTTC CASSPLAGALNEQFF
TRBD1 . TRBJ1-2 TRBV6-5 TGTGCCAGCAGCCGAGACAGGGAGGGCTACACCTTC CASSRDREGYTF
TRBD1 . TRBJ1-4 TRBV6-6 TGTGCCAGCAGTCCCGCCCCCACAGGGGCTAATGAAAAACTGTTTTTT CASSPAPTGANEKLFF
. many TRBJ1-2 TRBV29-1 TGCAGCGTAATCGACAGGAATCAACTAAATGATAACTATGGCTACACCTTC CSVIDRNQLNDNYGYTF
. . TRBJ2-3 TRBV15 TGTGCCACCAGCGGCGGTCTACAAGACACAGATACGCAGTATTTT CATSGGLQDTDTQYF
. . TRBJ2-7 TRBV25-1 TGTGCCAGCAGGAACTCCTACGAGCAGTACTTC CASRNSYEQYF
. few TRBJ2-1 TRBV10-2 TGCGCCAGCAGTGAGTCGGGAGTAGTGGGATACAATGAGCAGTTCTTC CASSESGVVGYNEQFF
TRBD1 few TRBJ1-6 TRBV29-1 TGCAGCGTTTTAACCGGGACAGGGGATTCACCCCTCCACTTT CSVLTGTGDSPLHF
. . TRBJ2-2 TRBV29-1 TGCAGCGTTGAACGCCAGGGAGACGGGGAGCTGTTTTTT CSVERQGDGELFF
. . TRBJ1-1 TRBV7-2 TGTGCCAGCAGCTCTAGGACGTTGAACACTGAAGCTTTCTTT CASSSRTLNTEAFF
. once TRBJ2-2 TRBV5-8 TGTGCCAGCAGCGCGGACTCCCCGTCCGGGGAGCTGTTTTTT CASSADSPSGELFF
TRBD1 . TRBJ1-4 TRBV13 TGTGCCAGCAGCAACCGGACAGGCCAGGCTTTT CASSNRTGQAF
. . TRBJ2-7 TRBV27 TGTGCCAGCAGTTTAGGGAATGGGGGGAACGAGCAGTACTTC CASSLGNGGNEQYF
. . TRBJ1-1 TRBV4-1 TGCGCCAGCAGCCAAACCCCAGTGAACACTGAAGCTTTCTTT CASSQTPVNTEAFF
TRBD1 few TRBJ2-2 TRBV29-1 TGCAGCGTTACGGGACAGGGGATGGCCGGGGAGCTGTTTTTT CSVTGQGMAGELFF
. . TRBJ2-7 TRBV5-1 TGCGCCAGCAGCGACCGGGACGTAACCTACGAGCAGTACTTC CASSDRDVTYEQYF